These 30 T cell receptor beta chains originate from one sample sequenced in a study of T-cell reconstitution after alpha-beta-depleted transplantation in children. For TCRbeta, the library was prepared with unique molecular identifiers. TCRdb re-analysed the PCR reads in MiXCR, keeping a single row per CDR3 protein. This sample has roughly 300,000 distinct CDR3 sequences; around a tenth occur once, and the top ten carry less than 25%. The starting material was peripheral blood, obtained 180 days after TCRalphabeta/CD19-depleted stem cell transplant. Every receptor here comes from a male patient between 2 and 9 years old who had a stem cell transplant for chronic granulomatous disease, so the T cells may come from the graft donor.

This clonotype appeared many times. The chain joins TRBV27 to TRBJ1-6; weak D call: TRBD1 (6 bases). V was clipped by 2 bases and J by 4 bases, with 15 bases between them. Germline V CDR1 and CDR2: MNHEY, SMNVEV (reference sequence). This CDR3 has 17 residues. DNA for the CDR3: TGTGCCAGCAGTTTACCTCGTGGAGGGGGATATAATTCACCCCTCCACTTT. Encoded protein: CASSLPRGGGYNSPLHF.

This clonotype was picked up many times. The chain is built from TRBV28 and TRBJ2-7; 10 bases align to TRBD1. Germline CDR1 MDHEN, CDR2 SYDVKM. The CDR3 extends over 14 amino acids. J lost 5 bases, V lost 6 bases, and 7 bases had no gene match. The CDR3 region is CASSPDRGHHEQYF. CDR3 DNA sequence: TGTGCCAGCAGCCCTGACAGGGGGCACCACGAGCAGTACTTC.

This clonotype was detected many times. The chain recombines TRBV7-3 with TRBJ2-3; possibly TRBD2 for D (6 bases). The CDR3 runs 16 residues. Trimming stripped 6 bases from V and 7 bases from J, with 23 bases between. Per germline, CDR1 SGHTA and CDR2 FQGTGA. CDR3 sequence reads: CASSSYGGGPRNTQYF. In DNA form, the CDR3 reads TGTGCCAGCAGTTCATATGGGGGAGGACCACGGAATACGCAGTATTTT.

This clonotype appeared many times. This chain joins TRBV7-2 and TRBJ2-3; 10 bases match TRBD2. The CDR3 has 15 amino acids. V trimming: 5 bases; J trimming: 4 bases; junction bases outside the gene matches: 6. Per the germline V gene, CDR1 is SGHTA and CDR2 is FQGNSA. The DNA for the CDR3 is TGTGCCAGCAGCCTAAGCGGGGGGGCTCCAGATACGCAGTATTTT. This sequence encodes CASSLSGGAPDTQYF.

This clonotype was seen many times. The V call is TRBV20-1, the J call TRBJ2-7, with 7 bases that match TRBD1. CDR1 DFQATT and CDR2 SNEGSKA come from the germline V gene (reference sequence). This CDR3 region has 13 residues. V shed 5 bases and J 5 bases; nucleotides not matched to a gene: 9. The CDR3 here is CSAPIQGKDEQYF. CDR3 coding DNA: TGCAGTGCTCCAATACAGGGGAAGGACGAGCAGTACTTC.

The rearrangement joins TRBV6-2 or TRBV6-3 to TRBJ2-7, with TRBD2 identical over 7 bases. The CDR3 runs 15 residues. J gave up 2 bases and V 0 bases, and 4 bases lay outside the gene matches. Germline values: CDR1 MNHEY, CDR2 SVGEGT. The CDR3 DNA is TGTGCCAGCAGTTACTCAGCGGGACTTACCTACGAGCAGTACTTC. Translating gives CASSYSAGLTYEQYF.

The sample holds many counts of this clonotype. This chain joins TRBV29-1 and TRBJ2-7; D remains unclear. CDR1 and CDR2 (germline): SQVTM, ANQGSEA. V lost 7 bases, J lost 0 bases, and 10 bases lay in between. This CDR3 comprises 12 residues. In DNA, the CDR3 is TGCAGCGGGCGAGGCCTCTCCTACGAGCAGTACTTC. Protein: CSGRGLSYEQYF.

The sample holds many counts of this clonotype. The chain uses TRBV7-6 and TRBJ2-5; the D is unclear. Germline V gene sequence: CDR1 SGHVS, CDR2 FNYEAQ. The CDR3 is 15 amino acids. V was shortened by 1 base and J by 4 bases, with 13 bases between the two germline ends. In nucleotides, the CDR3 is TGTGCCAGCAGCTTAGTGTTCTTGGACCTAGAGACCCAGTACTTC. It codes for CASSLVFLDLETQYF.

At least ten counts were recorded for this clonotype. The genes are TRBV20-1 and TRBJ2-7, with 7 bases identical to TRBD2. Germline-derived CDR1 and CDR2 are DFQATT and SNEGSKA (reference sequence). The CDR3 spans 15 residues. Unmatched junction bases numbered 12, after V lost 5 bases and J lost 2 bases. DNA of the CDR3: TGCAGTGCTTGTAAAGCGGGGTTTACAACCTACGAGCAGTACTTC. Protein: CSACKAGFTTYEQYF.

This clonotype was counted only a few times. The gene calls are TRBV20-1 and TRBJ1-1; perhaps TRBD1 as D (6 bases). This CDR3 comprises 14 residues. V lost 5 bases, J lost 3 bases, and 16 bases lay in between. Germline values: CDR1 DFQATT, CDR2 SNEGSKA (reference sequence). The CDR3 loop is CSAPKDRRYTEAFF. In DNA, the CDR3 is TGCAGTGCTCCGAAGGACAGACGATACACTGAAGCTTTCTTT.

This clonotype was detected ten times or more. V usage is TRBV5-1 and J usage is TRBJ2-1; 8 nucleotides agree with TRBD2. CDR3 length equals 16 residues. J lost 7 bases, V lost 3 bases, and 12 bases had no gene match. Germline V gene sequence: CDR1 SGHRS, CDR2 YFSETQ. The CDR3 coding sequence is TGCGCCAGCAGCTCGGTCGGCGGGGGGAGTGAGAATGAGCAGTTCTTC. Its protein is CASSSVGGGSENEQFF.

This clonotype was seen ten or more times. The chain has TRBV18 and TRBJ2-7; 8 positions match TRBD1. Germline V gene data show CDR1 as KGHSH and CDR2 as LQKENI. V trimming: 4 bases; J trimming: 9 bases; junction bases outside the gene matches: 8. The CDR3 has 13 amino acids. This CDR3 is CASSLKDRDAQYF. The CDR3 coding sequence is TGTGCCAGCTCACTAAAGGACAGGGACGCGCAGTACTTC.

This clonotype was seen repeatedly, ten times or more. The chain is built from TRBV5-1 and TRBJ2-2; TRBD1 matches 9 bases. Trimming cost V 4 bases and J 2 bases; bases outside gene matches: 6. The CDR3 extends over 16 amino acids. Germline V gene data show CDR1 as SGHRS and CDR2 as YFSETQ. CDR3 in DNA: TGCGCCAGCAGCACAGGGGGCGTAAGCAACACCGGGGAGCTGTTTTTT. Amino acids: CASSTGGVSNTGELFF.

This clonotype was found many times. V usage is TRBV12-3 or TRBV12-4 and J usage is TRBJ2-1; either TRBD1 or TRBD2 may fit D (6 bases each). V lost 1 base and J lost 6, with 19 bases in between. CDR3 length: 17 residues. The CDR3 reads CASSLGFRRGAGNEQFF. The CDR3, as DNA: TGTGCCAGCAGTTTAGGGTTTAGGAGGGGGGCGGGCAATGAGCAGTTCTTC.

At least ten counts were recorded for this clonotype. The V and J genes are TRBV29-1 and TRBJ2-1, with a weak D call TRBD2 (6 bases). This CDR3 contains 14 residues. Germline CDR1 SQVTM, CDR2 ANQGSEA. V shed 4 bases and J shed 4 bases, with 14 bases lying between them. CDR3 in DNA: TGCAGCGTTGGGGACTCGCGCAAATACAATGAGCAGTTCTTC. Residues: CSVGDSRKYNEQFF.

A few counts support this clonotype. The J gene is TRBJ2-2, the V gene TRBV19; D might be TRBD1 (5 bases). The germline V gene encodes CDR1 LNHDA and CDR2 SQIVND (reference sequence). This CDR3 spans 15 amino acids. V lost 7 bases to trimming and J lost 0 bases, with 12 bases between them. The CDR3 DNA is TGTGCCAGTAAGGTGGGGCCAGCGAACACCGGGGAGCTGTTTTTT. It translates to CASKVGPANTGELFF.

This clonotype was recorded many times. The V gene is TRBV7-8, the J gene TRBJ1-5; unclear D gene. The CDR3 runs to 12 residues. V lost 4 bases, J lost 7 bases, and 8 bases lay in between. The germline V gene encodes CDR1 SGHVS and CDR2 FQNEAQ. The CDR3 bases are TGTGCCAGCAGCTACGTCGGGCAGCCCCAGCATTTT. It yields the protein CASSYVGQPQHF.

This clonotype was observed many times. V and J are TRBV3-1 and TRBJ2-5; 7 bases are a match to TRBD2. The CDR3 length is 16 residues. V lost 0 bases, J lost 5 bases, and 9 bases stayed unmatched. From germline, CDR1 is LGHDT and CDR2 YNNKEL (reference sequence). CDR3 loop: CASSQDGAGRVETQYF. In nucleotides, the CDR3 is TGTGCCAGCAGCCAAGATGGTGCAGGGAGGGTCGAGACCCAGTACTTC.

This clonotype occurred many times. The chain combines TRBV4-3 with TRBJ2-6, with a weak D call TRBD1 (5 bases). Per germline, CDR1 LGHNA and CDR2 YSLEER. V was clipped by 0 bases and J by 4 bases, with 19 bases between them. CDR3 length: 19 amino acids. The CDR3 reads CASSQDHSGLGSGANVLTF. Here the CDR3 DNA reads TGCGCCAGCAGCCAAGATCATTCAGGGTTGGGTTCAGGGGCCAACGTCCTGACTTTC.

This clonotype was counted ten times or more. The chain combines TRBV27 with TRBJ2-7; the match to TRBD2 covers 11 bases. CDR1 is MNHEY and CDR2 is SMNVEV in the germline V gene (reference sequence). The CDR3 is 16 amino acids. V lost 6 bases and J lost 5; bases outside the gene matches: 12. CDR3 amino acids: CASRGISGRAGHEQYF. CDR3 sequence (DNA): TGTGCCAGCAGGGGGATTAGCGGGAGGGCCGGACACGAGCAGTACTTC.

This clonotype was counted ten times or more. The V call is TRBV29-1, the J call TRBJ2-7; 7 positions agree with TRBD2. V dropped 6 bases and J dropped 0; count of bases not matched to a gene: 5. The CDR3 totals 13 residues. Germline V gene sequence: CDR1 SQVTM, CDR2 ANQGSEA. CDR3 in DNA: TGCAGCGTCGGGAGGACGGACTCCTACGAGCAGTACTTC. It codes for CSVGRTDSYEQYF.

In its sample, this clonotype was seen many times. The chain couples TRBV7-9 to TRBJ1-1; 7 nucleotides line up with TRBD1. The length of the CDR3 is 15 residues. J was trimmed by 5 bases and V by 3 bases; bases with no gene match: 9. Looked up from germline, CDR1 is SEHNR and CDR2 is FQNEAQ (reference sequence). This CDR3 is CASSFRPGGETEAFF. The CDR3 region has the DNA TGTGCCAGCAGCTTCCGACCAGGGGGGGAGACTGAAGCTTTCTTT.

This clonotype was seen at least ten times. This chain joins TRBV20-1 and TRBJ1-5, with D perhaps matching TRBD1 (6 bases). The CDR3 consists of 15 residues. V dropped 0 bases and J dropped 6 bases, with 15 bases sitting between them. The germline CDR1 and CDR2 sequences are DFQATT and SNEGSKA (reference sequence). CDR3 residues: CSARDQTGFSQPQHF. CDR3 DNA: TGCAGTGCTAGAGATCAAACAGGGTTCAGTCAGCCCCAGCATTTT.

There are a few counts of this clonotype. The genes are TRBV11-3 and TRBJ2-1; no definite D call. Deletions cut 0 bases from V and 3 bases from J, with 6 bases between. The CDR3 spans 14 residues. Germline V gene lookup returns CDR1 SGHNT and CDR2 YENEEA. The CDR3 sequence is CASSLDRNYNEQFF. The CDR3 bases are TGTGCCAGCAGCTTAGACCGGAACTACAATGAGCAGTTCTTC.

This rearrangement joins TRBV28 to TRBJ2-2; the D call may be TRBD1 or TRBD2 (5 bases each). Germline V gene data show CDR1 as MDHEN and CDR2 as SYDVKM. This CDR3 is 14 amino acids long. Deletions cut 8 bases from V and 7 bases from J, with 17 bases between. CDR3 sequence reads: CASGPGHPGGELFF. DNA for the CDR3: TGTGCCAGCGGCCCGGGGCACCCCGGCGGGGAGCTGTTTTTT.

The V and J genes are TRBV12-3 or TRBV12-4 and TRBJ2-3; the D gene is possibly TRBD2 (6 bases). The CDR3 loop spans 13 amino acids. The V end lost 8 bases, the J end lost 0 bases, and 9 bases lay between the germline ends. Written as DNA, the CDR3 is TGTGCCAGCGCGGGGCCTAGCACAGATACGCAGTATTTT. It is translated as CASAGPSTDTQYF.

This clonotype occurred many times. V is TRBV7-8 and J is TRBJ2-7, with TRBD2 matching 7 bases. The CDR3 sequence is 16 residues long. V lost 2 bases, J lost 0 bases, and 7 bases stayed unmatched. Germline V gives CDR1 SGHVS, CDR2 FQNEAQ. The DNA of the CDR3 is TGTGCCAGCAGCTTACGAAGGGAGGGGAGCTCCTACGAGCAGTACTTC. Translation gives CASSLRREGSSYEQYF.

The CDR3 bases are TGTGCCAGCAGCTTGGCGGGTGACTGGACAAAAAACATTCAGTACTTC. This translates into CASSLAGDWTKNIQYF. The rearrangement joins TRBV5-4 to TRBJ2-4, with D possibly matching TRBD1 (5 bases). With 0 bases removed from V and 4 bases from J, the gap between germline ends came to 14 bases. The CDR3 has 16 residues. Germline V gene sequence: CDR1 SGHNT, CDR2 YYREEE (reference sequence).

The chain combines TRBV30 with TRBJ1-5, with D unclear. The CDR3 is 13 amino acids. Germline V gene sequence: CDR1 GTSNPN, CDR2 SVGIG (reference sequence). V was shortened by 0 bases and J by 7 bases, with 10 bases between the two germline ends. CDR3 in DNA: TGTGCCTGGAGTGTCGGGCCCGACCAGCCCCAGCATTTT. Amino acids: CAWSVGPDQPQHF.

Many counts were recorded for this clonotype. The genes are TRBV7-2 and TRBJ2-7; tentatively, D is TRBD2 (7 bases). The length of the CDR3 is 15 residues. Per the germline V gene, CDR1 is SGHTA and CDR2 is FQGNSA. Trimming stripped 4 bases from V and 3 bases from J, with 16 bases between. The CDR3 sequence is CASSSVGGAGYEQYF. CDR3 sequence (DNA): TGTGCCAGCAGCTCCGTGGGGGGGGCGGGCTACGAGCAGTACTTC.